Sequencing of this T cell receptor beta chain was carried out in a study of blood T cell repertoires in COVID-19 (dated by TCRdb to about 2020). About the study as a whole: Samples from collaborators originated in the United States, Italy and Spain and spanned both the acute and convalescent phases of COVID-19. The repertoires were made available in a free public database intended to serve as a resource for research on the immune response to SARS-CoV-2. The prospective study material was composed of cDNA or gDNA derived from T cells, B-cell-depleted T cells, or PBMCs. Samples came from the ongoing ImmuneRACE study (first 160 participants) plus 1,254 subjects from 6 global collaborators. Deeply sampled blood TCRbeta repertoires from subjects exposed to, actively infected with, or recovered from COVID-19 were included in the dataset. The sample metadata nearly always contained a de-identified subject ID, COVID-19 status, age in years and sex. HLA class I and class II types, where available, came from metadata supplied by the sample provider rather than from assay-based typing.

TCRbeta CDR3 regions were amplified from genomic DNA using the immunoSEQ Assay, a bias-controlled multiplex PCR. Per the source publication's procedure: The number of nucleated cells in each sample was estimated by amplification of reference gene primers within the assay. Sequence reads were collapsed and filtered to measure the absolute abundance of every unique TCRbeta CDR3 rearrangement. For each sample, productive Simpson clonality was calculated by taking the square root of Simpson's diversity index across productive rearrangements. As stored in TCRdb, this immuneACCESS dataset retains in-frame rearrangements with V and J assigned. A fraction of the clones does not appear; measured against another copy, unresolved V genes explain less than half of the discrepancy, and the remainder lacks a known reason. D and trimming were read from the DNA, whereas the V and J calls and clone size are those reported in that table. The sample includes 250,000 or so clones, with 80% to 90% observed a single time. Under 3.5% of the sample belongs to the ten largest clones.

Results and caveats for the whole study, not just this receptor: How much clinical and demographic metadata was included differed by source and by participant, and the metadata was provided uncurated.

Sequences LNHDA (CDR1) and SQIVND (CDR2) are obtained from the germline V gene (reference sequence). V and J are trimmed by 5 bases and 7 bases, and the gene matches miss 11 bases of the junction. The cysteine opens and the phenylalanine closes a CDR3 of 17 amino acids. Just CDR3 DNA is preserved here, 51 bases in frame from base 1. Worth noting for this clone: Its specific antigen is unknown. Per-base qualities were not stored, and no clone one base away is much larger.

One collaborating source in Seattle enrolled patients during active infection and followed them longitudinally through the course of disease. Whole blood was collected in K2EDTA tubes by collaborating institutions according to the institutions' own protocols. For TCRbeta analysis, collaborators shipped samples as frozen whole blood, isolated PBMCs, or DNA extracted from either of those sample types. The chain joins TRBV19 to TRBJ2-2; TRBD1 agrees with 12 junctional bases. Sequencing input: peripheral blood. This sequence originates from a man aged 25-40 years with COVID-19, enrolled during active disease. DNA sequence: TGTGCCAGTAGTTTTGGGTGGGGACAGGGGGCGATCGGGGAGCTGTTTTTT. The encoded protein is CASSFGWGQGAIGELFF.